Presented here are 19 T cell receptor beta chains from one specimen sequenced in a study of cytomegalovirus exposure and HLA in healthy donors. Vbeta (60) and Jbeta (13) primers were used in the PCR. The protocol was immunoSEQ multiplex PCR, while the TCRdb copy is restricted to in-frame clones and leaves out a portion. In all, the sample yields around 140,000 clones. The sequenced sample was PBMCs. Source of these receptors: a male donor in good health and CMV-seronegative.

This chain connects TRBV5-1 to TRBJ2-1; 7 nucleotides line up with TRBD1. V trimming: 4 bases; J trimming: 8 bases; junction bases outside the gene matches: 12. Looked up from germline, CDR1 is SGHRS and CDR2 is YFSETQ. The CDR3 runs to 15 residues. The DNA of the CDR3 is TGCGCCAGCAGCCCGGAAGAATGGACAGGACATGAGCAGTTCTTC. It yields the protein CASSPEEWTGHEQFF.

This chain links TRBV30 with TRBJ2-3; D perhaps matches TRBD1 (6 bases). V lost 5 bases, J lost 0 bases, and 15 bases lay in between. The germline CDR1 and CDR2 sequences are GTSNPN and SVGIG (reference sequence). CDR3 size: 15 residues. The CDR3 loop reads CAWDTGTSSTDTQYF. Here the CDR3 DNA reads TGTGCCTGGGACACCGGGACATCTAGCACAGATACGCAGTATTTT.

The chain employs TRBV5-6 and TRBJ2-7; D may be TRBD1 (6 bases). V lost 1 base and J 3 bases, leaving 11 bases between the germline ends. The CDR3 contains 14 residues. Germline values: CDR1 SGHDT, CDR2 YYEEEE. The CDR3 region is CASSLLQGLYEQYF. Written as DNA, the CDR3 is TGTGCCAGCAGCTTGCTACAGGGCCTCTACGAGCAGTACTTC. The full variable domain, completed using reference TRBV5-6 and TRBJ2-7, is DAGVTQSPTHLIKTRGQQVTLRCSPKSGHDTVSWYQQALGQGPQFIFQYYEEEERQRGNFPDRFSGHQFPNYSSELNVNALLLGDSALYLCASSLLQGLYEQYFGPGTRLTVT.

The rearrangement joins TRBV6-5 to TRBJ1-4; perhaps TRBD1 as D (5 bases). The V and J ends lost 2 bases and 8 bases respectively, with 18 bases between them. This CDR3 has 16 amino acids. The V gene's germline CDR1 is MNHEY and CDR2 SVGAGI. For the CDR3, the DNA is TGTGCCAGCAGTTACAGTCTCCGAAAACAGGAGGAAAAACTGTTTTTT. It codes for CASSYSLRKQEEKLFF.

J is TRBJ2-2 and V is TRBV29-1; tentative D call: TRBD1 (7 bases). V lost 5 bases, J lost 6 bases, and 16 bases lay in between. Germline CDR1 is SQVTM and CDR2 is ANQGSEA. The CDR3 extends over 14 amino acids. This chain's CDR3 is CSVRSGGTAGELFF. The CDR3 coding sequence is TGCAGCGTTAGGTCAGGGGGGACCGCCGGGGAGCTGTTTTTT.

This rearrangement joins TRBV7-8 to TRBJ1-2; possible D gene TRBD1, 5 bases. Germline V lookup: CDR1 SGHVS, CDR2 FQNEAQ. V dropped 5 bases and J dropped 0 bases, with 16 bases sitting between them. The CDR3 extends over 16 amino acids. This CDR3 is CASSAPPGDPNYGYTF. For the CDR3, the DNA is TGTGCCAGCAGCGCTCCCCCGGGGGACCCTAACTATGGCTACACCTTC.

V is TRBV19 and J is TRBJ2-3, with unresolved D. The CDR3 extends over 11 amino acids. In germline, CDR1 is LNHDA, CDR2 SQIVND (reference sequence). The V end lost 4 bases, the J end lost 4 bases, and 3 bases lay between the germline ends. The CDR3 DNA sequence: TGTGCCAGTAGTACGGCAGATACGCAGTATTTT. Protein product: CASSTADTQYF.

The chain couples TRBV10-1 to TRBJ1-1; D perhaps matches TRBD1 (5 bases). This CDR3 region has 11 residues. The V end was cut by 8 bases, the J end by 3 bases, with 7 bases between. Germline V gene data show CDR1 as WNHNN and CDR2 as SYGVQD (reference sequence). The CDR3 sequence: CASGGDTEAFF. In DNA, the CDR3 is TGCGCCAGCGGGGGGGACACTGAAGCTTTCTTT.

The chain employs TRBV30 and TRBJ2-2; 11 positions agree with TRBD1. V trimming: 0 bases; J trimming: 5 bases; junction bases outside the gene matches: 8. CDR3 length: 17 amino acids. CDR1 is GTSNPN and CDR2 is SVGIG in the germline V gene (reference sequence). CDR3 nucleotide sequence: TGTGCCTGGAGTGTATGGATGGGACAGGGGGGAACCGGGGAGCTGTTTTTT. Its translation: CAWSVWMGQGGTGELFF.

The chain employs TRBV14 and TRBJ2-1; TRBD1 is a possible D gene (6 bases). This CDR3 has 16 residues. Germline-derived CDR1 and CDR2 are SGHDN and FVKESK. Trimming pared 4 bases from V and 3 bases from J, leaving 16 bases between. CDR3 coding DNA: TGTGCCAGCAGCCGGGGAGTACAGGGTTACTACAATGAGCAGTTCTTC. Its protein product is CASSRGVQGYYNEQFF.

V is TRBV6-4 and J is TRBJ1-5; 8 bases fit TRBD1. The CDR3 loop spans 14 amino acids. Germline CDR1 reads MRHNA; CDR2 reads SNTAGT. The V segment lost 6 bases and the J segment 5 bases; nucleotides outside the gene matches: 6. The CDR3 here is CASSHSTGDQPQHF. The CDR3 coding sequence is TGTGCCAGCAGCCATTCGACAGGGGATCAGCCCCAGCATTTT.

This chain joins TRBV28 and TRBJ1-1, with a weak D call TRBD1 (5 bases). Germline CDR1 reads MDHEN; CDR2 reads SYDVKM. V lost 7 bases and J lost 1, with 13 bases in between. CDR3 length equals 14 residues. CDR3 residues: CASNRRVANTEAFF. Here the CDR3 DNA reads TGTGCCAGCAATCGCAGGGTGGCGAACACTGAAGCTTTCTTT.

The V call is TRBV7-8, the J call TRBJ2-5; possible D gene TRBD1, 6 bases. Per germline, CDR1 SGHVS and CDR2 FQNEAQ. The CDR3 is 15 amino acids. Trimming left V 1 base short and J 13 bases short, with 22 bases between. CDR3: CASSLGSSGAKRGYF. In DNA, the CDR3 is TGTGCCAGCAGCTTAGGATCGTCAGGGGCCAAGCGTGGGTACTTC.

The chain joins TRBV28 to TRBJ1-5, with D possibly being TRBD1 (5 bases). The CDR3 loop spans 14 amino acids. V lost 10 bases and J lost 2, with 15 bases in between. The germline gives CDR1 MDHEN, CDR2 SYDVKM. DNA for the CDR3: TGTGCCACCGGCCGTTGGGGGGGCAATCAGCCCCAGCATTTT. This encodes CATGRWGGNQPQHF.

V usage is TRBV7-9 and J usage is TRBJ1-5, with D possibly TRBD1 on 5 matching bases. Germline loops: CDR1 SEHNR, CDR2 FQNEAQ (reference sequence). V was cut by 1 base and J by 5 bases, with 9 bases left in between. This CDR3 is 14 amino acids long. The CDR3 spells CASSLGGLDQPQHF. The CDR3 coding sequence is TGTGCCAGCAGCTTAGGGGGCCTCGATCAGCCCCAGCATTTT.

The chain is built from TRBV2 and TRBJ1-5, with 7 bases fitting TRBD1. CDR1 SNHLY and CDR2 FYNNEI come from the germline V gene. The CDR3 sequence is 14 residues long. V gave up 5 bases and J gave up 7 bases; unmatched junction bases: 8. The CDR3 DNA follows: TGTGCCAGCAGTAAGACAGGGACGCGGCAGCCCCAGCATTTT. Translation: CASSKTGTRQPQHF.

The gene calls are TRBV10-3 and TRBJ1-5; 9 nucleotides line up with TRBD1. From germline, CDR1 is ENHRY and CDR2 SYGVKD. J was trimmed by 6 bases and V by 4 bases; bases with no gene match: 4. This CDR3 is built from 14 residues. Here the CDR3 DNA reads TGTGCCATCAGTGCGGGGACAGGGATTCAGCCCCAGCATTTT. As protein: CAISAGTGIQPQHF.

The J gene is TRBJ2-1, the V gene TRBV9; 13 bases align to TRBD2. V gave up 3 bases and J gave up 7 bases; unmatched junction bases: 7. CDR3 length: 16 residues. Looked up from germline, CDR1 is SGDLS and CDR2 is YYNGEE. The CDR3 here is CASSAGTSGGVNEQFF. The DNA for the CDR3 is TGTGCCAGCAGCGCCGGAACTAGCGGGGGGGTTAATGAGCAGTTCTTC.

The chain recombines TRBV2 with TRBJ1-5; D might be TRBD1 (6 bases). Germline V gene data show CDR1 as SNHLY and CDR2 as FYNNEI. The length of the CDR3 is 14 residues. The germline V and J ends were trimmed by 5 bases and 0 bases, with 8 bases remaining between them. CDR3 loop: CASSWDNSNQPQHF. The CDR3 region has the DNA TGTGCCAGCAGTTGGGACAATAGCAATCAGCCCCAGCATTTT.